This entry describes one TCR beta chain. The antigen is unknown. These data originate in a study of blood T cells in healthy people across ages. Overall study findings and caveats: Naive CD4+ cells and diversity were both higher in long-lived donors than in aged donors. Since the PBMCs were unsorted, naive and antigen-experienced cells could not be conclusively compared.

The CDR3 runs to 15 residues. V lost 7 bases, J lost 4 bases, and 9 bases stayed unmatched. The authors ran a second PCR of 7 to 11 cycles using a sample-barcoded 5' primer and a J-beta primer mix. Each TCR beta cDNA got a 12-nucleotide random molecular identifier. TCRdb reprocessed the 5' RACE reads via MiXCR and lists one record per CDR3 protein. The data show approximately 690,000 distinct CDR3 sequences, with roughly two fifths seen just once and roughly 30% held by the top ten. This TCR came from a man aged 80 or over in good health. Material for sequencing was blood. V gene TRBV12-3 or TRBV12-4 combines with J gene TRBJ2-3; TRBD2 matches 9 bases. In nucleotides, the CDR3 is TGTGCCAGCATTCCCCGGGGCGGGGGGGCAGATACGCAGTATTTT. This codes for CASIPRGGGADTQYF.